This T cell receptor (beta chain) was observed in a study of low-dose radiotherapy and immunotherapy resistance in tumors. Study in general: Nivolumab was given to patients as a 240 mg flat dose every two weeks, and ipilimumab at 1 mg/kg every six weeks. Both were delivered intravenously.

As for time point: after trial treatment. Documented treatment: LDRT plus nivolumab, ipilimumab, low-dose cyclophosphamide and aspirin (RACIN trial). Solid tumors that lacked tumor-infiltrating lymphocytes and were advanced were present in eligible patients. CDR3 size: 16 residues. After removal of 6 bases from V and 0 bases from J, the junction contained 8 bases not matched to a gene. Germline V CDR1 and CDR2: MNHGY, SAAAGT. This clonotype has more than one count but fewer than ten. A much bigger clone sits one base away, suggesting this may be a read error. First-strand cDNA used TRAV- and TRBV-specific primers, covering alpha and beta chains. A constant-region primer paired with the V-primer adapter amplified TCRs over about 19 PCR cycles. Each CDR3 protein gets one entry after TCRdb re-called the reads with MiXCR. Of approximately 80,000 distinct CDR3 sequences in the sample, 15% to 20% are singletons; the top ten hold approximately 1.3%.

Sequencing used PBMCs, obtained after low-dose radiotherapy plus immunotherapy. The chain uses TRBV6-8 and TRBJ1-3, with 7 bases matching TRBD1. This TCR derives from a male donor with prostate cancer. CDR3 in amino acids: CASRPHGDSSGNTIYF. The CDR3, as DNA: TGTGCCAGCAGGCCTCACGGGGACAGCTCTGGAAACACCATATATTTT.